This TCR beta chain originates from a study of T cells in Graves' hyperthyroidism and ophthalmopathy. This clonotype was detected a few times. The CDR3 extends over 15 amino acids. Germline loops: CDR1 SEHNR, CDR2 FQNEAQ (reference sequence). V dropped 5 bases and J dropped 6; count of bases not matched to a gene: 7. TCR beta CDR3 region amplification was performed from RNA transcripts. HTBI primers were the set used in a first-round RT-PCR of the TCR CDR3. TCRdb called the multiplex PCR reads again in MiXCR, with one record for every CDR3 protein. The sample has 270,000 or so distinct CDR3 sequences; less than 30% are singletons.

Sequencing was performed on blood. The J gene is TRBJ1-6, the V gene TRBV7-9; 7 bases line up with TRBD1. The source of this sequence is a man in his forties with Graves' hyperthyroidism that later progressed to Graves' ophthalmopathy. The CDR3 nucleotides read TGTGCCAGCAGCGATAGACAGGGTCCTAATTCACCCCTCCACTTT. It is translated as CASSDRQGPNSPLHF.